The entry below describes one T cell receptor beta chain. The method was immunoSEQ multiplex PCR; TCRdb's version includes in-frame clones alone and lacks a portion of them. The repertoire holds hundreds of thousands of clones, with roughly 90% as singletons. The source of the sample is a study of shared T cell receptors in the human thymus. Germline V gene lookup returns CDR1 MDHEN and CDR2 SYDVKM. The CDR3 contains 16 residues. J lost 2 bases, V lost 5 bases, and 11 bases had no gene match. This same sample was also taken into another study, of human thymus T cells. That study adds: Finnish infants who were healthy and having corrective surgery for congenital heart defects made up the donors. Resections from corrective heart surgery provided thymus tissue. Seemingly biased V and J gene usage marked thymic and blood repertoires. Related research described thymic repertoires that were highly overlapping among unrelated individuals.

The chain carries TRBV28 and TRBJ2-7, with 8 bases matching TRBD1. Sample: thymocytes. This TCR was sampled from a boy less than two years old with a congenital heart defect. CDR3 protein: CASSTDGGQDPYEQYF. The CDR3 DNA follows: TGTGCCAGCAGTACCGATGGGGGACAGGACCCCTACGAGCAGTACTTC.